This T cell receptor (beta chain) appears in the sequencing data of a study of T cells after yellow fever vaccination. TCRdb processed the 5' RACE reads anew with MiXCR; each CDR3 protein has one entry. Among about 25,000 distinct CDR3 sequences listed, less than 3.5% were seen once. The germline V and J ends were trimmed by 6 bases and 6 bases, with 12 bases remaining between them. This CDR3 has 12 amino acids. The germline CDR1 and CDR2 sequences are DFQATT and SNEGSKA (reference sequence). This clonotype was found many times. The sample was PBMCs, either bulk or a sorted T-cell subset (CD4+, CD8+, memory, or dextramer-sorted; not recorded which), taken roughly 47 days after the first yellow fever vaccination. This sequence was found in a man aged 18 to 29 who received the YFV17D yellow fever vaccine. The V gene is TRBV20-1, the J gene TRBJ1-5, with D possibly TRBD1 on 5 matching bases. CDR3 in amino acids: CSAGQGGQPQHF. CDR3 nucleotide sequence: TGCAGTGCAGGTCAGGGTGGTCAGCCCCAGCATTTT.